Shown below are 17 T cell receptor beta chains from a single sample sequenced in a study of cytomegalovirus exposure and HLA in healthy donors. 13 Jbeta primers and 60 Vbeta primers were used for the PCR. Assay: immunoSEQ multiplex PCR; the TCRdb copy retains only in-frame clones and omits some. The data show under 200,000 clones, roughly 87% seen once. Sequences were obtained from PBMCs. All receptors come from a woman in her forties or fifties in good health and CMV-seronegative.

This clone was observed once. CDR3 in DNA: TGCAGCTCTGGGGGGGGAGCCCCAGATACGCAGTATTTT. The encoded protein is CSSGGGAPDTQYF. V and J are TRBV29-1 and TRBJ2-3; 7 bases map to TRBD2. V gave up 8 bases and J gave up 4 bases; unmatched junction bases: 9. The CDR3 sequence is 13 residues long. CDR1 is SQVTM and CDR2 is ANQGSEA in the germline V gene.

The chain recombines TRBV6-6 with TRBJ1-2; weak D call: TRBD1 (5 bases). The CDR3 is 10 amino acids. The germline CDR1 and CDR2 sequences are MNHNY and SVGAGI (reference sequence). Trimming stripped 8 bases from V and 6 bases from J, with 7 bases between. The CDR3 nucleotides read TGTGCCAGCTGGGGGGATGGCTACACCTTC. This translates into CASWGDGYTF.

This chain uses TRBV2 with TRBJ2-2, with 11 bases aligning to TRBD1. The germline gives CDR1 SNHLY, CDR2 FYNNEI. V was pared by 7 bases and J by 8 bases, with 9 bases of the junction left unmatched. This CDR3 is built from 15 residues. Here the CDR3 reads CASTRDRGAAGELFF. DNA for the CDR3: TGTGCCAGCACCCGGGACAGGGGGGCGGCGGGGGAGCTGTTTTTT.

The rearrangement links TRBV27 to TRBJ2-1; a possible D gene is TRBD2 (7 bases). The CDR3 is 17 amino acids. Germline values: CDR1 MNHEY, CDR2 SMNVEV (reference sequence). V lost 2 bases to trimming and J lost 3 bases, with 17 bases between them. The CDR3, as DNA: TGTGCCAGCAGTTTAATCTGGGAGGGGGTGCTCTACAATGAGCAGTTCTTC. Its translation: CASSLIWEGVLYNEQFF.

The rearrangement links TRBV28 to TRBJ1-5; TRBD1 aligns across 7 bases. This CDR3 region has 18 residues. Germline V gives CDR1 MDHEN, CDR2 SYDVKM. J gave up 6 bases and V 2 bases, and 16 bases lay outside the gene matches. The DNA for the CDR3 is TGTGCCAGCAGTTTAGTGTTATTGGAAGGGGGCAGAGTTCAGCCCCAGCATTTT. It specifies CASSLVLLEGGRVQPQHF.

The chain joins TRBV2 to TRBJ2-3; 11 bases match TRBD2. V was clipped by 8 bases and J by 0 bases; unmatched bases: 7. Germline V CDR1 and CDR2: SNHLY, FYNNEI. This CDR3 comprises 16 residues. The CDR3 reads CASGKGLAESTDTQYF. CDR3 coding DNA: TGTGCCAGCGGAAAGGGACTAGCGGAGAGCACAGATACGCAGTATTTT.

This clone came up a few times. This sequence joins TRBV18 and TRBJ1-4; D call uncertain. From germline, CDR1 is KGHSH and CDR2 LQKENI. The germline V and J ends were trimmed by 2 bases and 13 bases, with 17 bases remaining between them. The CDR3 covers 14 residues. The CDR3: CASSPSRDGDGLFF. The CDR3 DNA follows: TGTGCCAGCTCACCATCCCGGGATGGGGATGGACTGTTTTTT. Full variable domain (remainder filled in from reference TRBV18 and TRBJ1-4): NAGVMQNPRHLVRRRGQEARLRCSPMKGHSHVYWYRQLPEEGLKFMVYLQKENIIDESGMPKERFSAEFPKEGPSILRIQQVVRGDSAAYFCASSPSRDGDGLFFGSGTQLSVL.

This clone has a single count. The rearrangement joins TRBV4-3 to TRBJ2-1; TRBD2 agrees at 11 bases. CDR1 LGHNA and CDR2 YSLEER come from the germline V gene. V lost 1 base to trimming and J lost 9 bases; unmatched junction nucleotides: 5. The length of the CDR3 is 15 residues. CDR3 region: CASSQGASGGSEQFF. CDR3 DNA: TGCGCCAGCAGCCAAGGGGCTAGCGGGGGGAGTGAGCAGTTCTTC.

The chain carries TRBV29-1 and TRBJ1-5; D not certain. Germline lookup yields CDR1 SQVTM and CDR2 ANQGSEA. Trimming took off 3 bases at V and 11 bases at J, with 14 bases between the two ends. CDR3 length equals 12 residues. Written as DNA, the CDR3 is TGCAGCGTTGAGACCCCTGGGGAGGCCCAGCATTTT. This encodes CSVETPGEAQHF. Full variable domain (outside the CDR3, taken from reference TRBV29-1 and TRBJ1-5): SAVISQKPSRDICQRGTSLTIQCQVDSQVTMMFWYRQQPGQSLTLIATANQGSEATYESGFVIDKFPISRPNLTFSTLTVSNMSPEDSSIYLCSVETPGEAQHFGDGTRLSIL.

V is TRBV19 and J is TRBJ2-7; 8 bases are shared with TRBD2. The CDR3 has 17 residues. The V segment lost 3 bases and the J segment 2 bases; nucleotides outside the gene matches: 12. Per germline, CDR1 LNHDA and CDR2 SQIVND (reference sequence). This chain's CDR3 is CASSILAGGHSTYEQYF. For the CDR3, the DNA is TGTGCCAGTAGTATTTTGGCGGGAGGCCACTCAACCTACGAGCAGTACTTC.

The chain carries TRBV7-9 and TRBJ2-2; 11 bases match TRBD1. Unmatched junction bases numbered 8, after V lost 5 bases and J lost 3 bases. CDR1 is SEHNR and CDR2 is FQNEAQ in the germline V gene (reference sequence). This CDR3 contains 17 residues. In nucleotides, the CDR3 is TGTGCCAGCAGCCAGAGGCGGACAGGGGGCCACACCGGGGAGCTGTTTTTT. The encoded protein is CASSQRRTGGHTGELFF.

The V call is TRBV4-3, the J call TRBJ1-2; 7 bases map to TRBD1. Germline CDR1 is LGHNA and CDR2 is YSLEER. This CDR3 comprises 15 residues. Trimming at V came to 4 bases and at J to 3 bases, leaving 8 bases not matched to a gene. The CDR3 sequence: CASSPDSRGDYGYTF. CDR3 DNA: TGCGCCAGCAGCCCCGACTCCAGGGGGGACTATGGCTACACCTTC.

The chain carries TRBV12-1 and TRBJ2-3; the table's D call, TRBD2, has no DNA check behind it. TRBV12-1 represents a pseudogene. The CDR3 has 17 residues. CDR3 loop: CASSSKDSPALPDTQYF. DNA for the CDR3: TGTGCCAGCAGCTCAAAAGACTCCCCTGCCCTTCCAGATACGCAGTATTTT.

This clone has only a few counts. The chain couples TRBV5-1 to TRBJ2-1; 8 bases line up with TRBD1. Germline CDR1 SGHRS, CDR2 YFSETQ. V lost 3 bases and J lost 7; bases outside the gene matches: 6. The CDR3 covers 14 residues. The CDR3 nucleotides are TGCGCCAGCAGCTCGGACAGGGCAGGGAATGAGCAGTTCTTC. Its translation is CASSSDRAGNEQFF. Full variable domain (remainder filled in from reference TRBV5-1 and TRBJ2-1): KAGVTQTPRYLIKTRGQQVTLSCSPISGHRSVSWYQQTPGQGLQFLFEYFSETQRNKGNFPGRFSGRQFSNSRSEMNVSTLELGDSALYLCASSSDRAGNEQFFGPGTRLTVL.

This chain connects TRBV27 to TRBJ2-1; 11 bases match TRBD2. V shed 6 bases and J 6 bases; nucleotides not matched to a gene: 4. CDR1 MNHEY and CDR2 SMNVEV come from the germline V gene (reference sequence). The CDR3 consists of 14 residues. CDR3 loop: CASRTSGMGNEQFF. The DNA for the CDR3 is TGTGCCAGCAGGACTAGCGGGATGGGCAATGAGCAGTTCTTC.

The gene calls are TRBV27 and TRBJ1-4; 8 bases line up with TRBD1. J gave up 7 bases and V 6 bases, and 7 bases lay outside the gene matches. Germline CDR1 and CDR2: MNHEY and SMNVEV (reference sequence). This CDR3 region has 14 residues. DNA of the CDR3: TGTGCCAGCAGGAAACAGGGGGAGACTGAAAAACTGTTTTTT. Its protein is CASRKQGETEKLFF.

V is TRBV5-1 and J is TRBJ1-1; D gene unclear. V lost 4 bases, J lost 2 bases, and 15 bases lay in between. Germline-derived CDR1 and CDR2 are SGHRS and YFSETQ. This CDR3 is built from 15 residues. CDR3 loop: CASSTGRESNTEAFF. The CDR3, as DNA: TGCGCCAGCAGCACCGGACGGGAATCTAACACTGAAGCTTTCTTT.